This TCR beta chain emerged from a study of CD8 T cells in ankylosing spondylitis. Trimming took 1 base from V and 2 from J; bases not matched to a gene: 5. Germline CDR1 SGHTA, CDR2 FQGNSA. CDR3 length: 15 residues. Study results and limitations: Past research had described some motif variants in reactive arthritis synovial fluid and blood. Seemingly distinctive of ankylosing spondylitis blood was a TCR beta motif formed by eight highly homologous variants.

About this clonotype: Its specificity is unknown.

A quantitative 5'-RACE method, one with molecular barcodes, was used to make TCR beta libraries. TCRdb independently ran MiXCR on the 5' RACE reads; one entry per CDR3 protein. The data show 200,000 or so distinct CDR3 sequences, approximately 13% seen once. Sequencing was performed on blood, either unsorted or a sorted T cell fraction (not recorded which). The chain combines TRBV7-2 with TRBJ2-7; TRBD2 matches 7 bases. The sequence was collected from a female donor with ankylosing spondylitis or in good health (not recorded which). CDR3 sequence (DNA): TGTGCCAGCAGCTTAGTCCCTAGCGGTGCCTACGAGCAGTACTTC. Translated: CASSLVPSGAYEQYF.